These 25 T cell receptor beta chains originate from one sample sequenced in a study of beta chain features in type 1 diabetes. The entirety of the isolated RNA underwent reverse transcription, so expressed TCRB transcripts were sequenced. Clones were sequenced by immunoSEQ multiplex PCR, and TCRdb holds only the in-frame ones, with some missing. The sample has 130,000 to 150,000 clones; roughly 10% are singletons. The sample consisted of naive CD4+ T cells from blood. The receptors were gathered from a man between 18 and 35 years old in good health.

Points on this clone: This sample includes further DNA sequences coding for the same CDR3. The V gene is TRBV7-2, the J gene TRBJ2-1; 9 positions match TRBD1. From germline, CDR1 is SGHTA and CDR2 FQGNSA. V trimming: 5 bases; J trimming: 6 bases; junction bases outside the gene matches: 2. The CDR3 runs 13 residues. The CDR3 here is CASSLDRGNEQFF. In DNA form, the CDR3 reads TGTGCCAGCAGCCTGGACAGGGGCAATGAGCAGTTCTTC.

J is TRBJ2-7 and V is TRBV6-5, with 7 bases matching TRBD2. With 2 bases clipped from V and 0 bases from J, the junction kept 7 bases outside the gene matches. Per the germline V gene, CDR1 is MNHEY and CDR2 is SVGAGI. The length of the CDR3 is 16 residues. The CDR3 reads CASSYRGREGSYEQYF. CDR3 nucleotides: TGTGCCAGCAGTTACCGGGGGAGGGAGGGCTCCTACGAGCAGTACTTC.

The chain recombines TRBV18 with TRBJ1-3; D is unclear. CDR1 and CDR2 (germline): KGHSH, LQKENI. The CDR3 consists of 16 residues. V was clipped by 0 bases and J by 2 bases, with 11 bases between them. The CDR3 DNA reads as TGTGCCAGCTCACCACCCTCACAGCTTACTGGAAACACCATATATTTT. This gives the protein CASSPPSQLTGNTIYF.

As concerns this clone: Distinct nucleotide sequences in the sample also encode this CDR3. The CDR3 region has the DNA TGTGCCAGCAGCGTGGGACAGGGGAATCAGCCCCAGCATTTT. It codes for CASSVGQGNQPQHF. This chain uses TRBV9 with TRBJ1-5, with 10 bases identical to TRBD1. This CDR3 is built from 14 residues. The germline gives CDR1 SGDLS, CDR2 YYNGEE. V trimming: 2 bases; J trimming: 4 bases; junction bases outside the gene matches: 0.

This sequence joins TRBV5-1 and TRBJ1-6; D not resolved. V shed 0 bases and J shed 7 bases, with 8 bases lying between them. This CDR3 has 14 amino acids. From germline, CDR1 is SGHRS and CDR2 YFSETQ. The CDR3 loop is CASSLDGSNSPLHF. In DNA, the CDR3 is TGCGCCAGCAGCTTGGACGGGTCCAATTCACCCCTCCACTTT.

This chain joins TRBV18 and TRBJ2-7, with 8 bases fitting TRBD1. The V gene's germline CDR1 is KGHSH and CDR2 LQKENI. Trimming took 3 bases from V and 5 from J; bases not matched to a gene: 12. This CDR3 spans 16 amino acids. CDR3 loop: CASSPLLGQGYHEQYF. The CDR3 nucleotides read TGTGCCAGCTCACCCCTTCTAGGACAGGGTTACCACGAGCAGTACTTC.

This chain joins TRBV27 and TRBJ1-2; TRBD1 matches 8 bases. Germline CDR1 MNHEY, CDR2 SMNVEV (reference sequence). Unmatched junction bases numbered 11, after V lost 5 bases and J lost 6 bases. CDR3 size: 15 residues. CDR3 nucleotides: TGTGCCAGCAGTATGAACGACAGGGGTTGGGATGGCTACACCTTC. Amino acid sequence: CASSMNDRGWDGYTF.

This chain links TRBV25-1 with TRBJ2-1; 7 bases fit TRBD2. V trimming: 9 bases; J trimming: 0 bases; junction bases outside the gene matches: 5. The germline CDR1 and CDR2 sequences are MGHDK and SYGVNS. The CDR3 loop spans 14 amino acids. The CDR3 nucleotides read TGTGCCAGTCACGGGACTACCTCCTACAATGAGCAGTTCTTC. As protein: CASHGTTSYNEQFF.

The chain has TRBV2 and TRBJ1-5, with D perhaps TRBD1 (6 bases). CDR3 length equals 14 residues. Trimming removed 5 bases at V and 5 bases at J, with 13 bases between. Germline V gene data show CDR1 as SNHLY and CDR2 as FYNNEI. As DNA, the CDR3 is TGTGCCAGCAGTATCCTACAGGGCGATCAGCCCCAGCATTTT. The encoded protein is CASSILQGDQPQHF.

There are a few counts of this clone. The rearrangement joins TRBV6-5 to TRBJ1-1; D ambiguous. The ends were cut back, 5 bases at V and 0 bases at J, with 10 bases in the middle. Germline V gene lookup returns CDR1 MNHEY and CDR2 SVGAGI. The CDR3 spans 14 residues. CDR3 in amino acids: CASSGLQLNTEAFF. The CDR3 nucleotides read TGTGCCAGCAGTGGGTTACAGCTGAACACTGAAGCTTTCTTT.

V is TRBV28 and J is TRBJ2-5; 7 bases agree with TRBD1. Germline-derived CDR1 and CDR2 are MDHEN and SYDVKM. The CDR3 loop spans 13 amino acids. V shed 3 bases, J shed 12 bases, and the junction held 10 bases outside the gene matches. In nucleotides, the CDR3 is TGTGCCAGCAGTTTGGGGGTTAAGGGGGCTGAGTACTTC. The encoded protein is CASSLGVKGAEYF.

This clone was seen a handful of times. The J gene is TRBJ1-2, the V gene TRBV14, with a weak D call TRBD1 (5 bases). There are 16 residues in the CDR3. V gave up 4 bases and J gave up 1 base, with 16 bases separating them. Germline CDR1 SGHDN, CDR2 FVKESK. This chain's CDR3 is CASSRDTTVYNYGYTF. The DNA for the CDR3 is TGTGCCAGCAGCCGCGATACGACAGTCTATAACTATGGCTACACCTTC.

The V gene is TRBV18, the J gene TRBJ1-1, with 10 bases that match TRBD1. The CDR3 has 15 amino acids. J gave up 1 base and V 2 bases, and 1 base lay outside the gene matches. In germline, CDR1 is KGHSH, CDR2 LQKENI. CDR3 bases: TGTGCCAGCTCACCAAGACAGGGGGCGAACACTGAAGCTTTCTTT. This translates into CASSPRQGANTEAFF.

The rearrangement joins TRBV18 to TRBJ2-3, with no clear D. V was trimmed by 2 bases and J by 2 bases, leaving 11 bases between them. The germline V gene encodes CDR1 KGHSH and CDR2 LQKENI. The CDR3 contains 15 residues. The CDR3 DNA reads as TGTGCCAGCTCACCAGATTTACAGATCACAGATACGCAGTATTTT. Amino acids: CASSPDLQITDTQYF.

This clone turned up a few times. The chain employs TRBV19 and TRBJ1-6, with TRBD1 identical over 8 bases. The germline V gene has CDR1 LNHDA and CDR2 SQIVND (reference sequence). Losses at the gene ends were 4 bases for V and 10 bases for J; bases not matched to a gene: 6. The CDR3 has 14 residues. The chain's CDR3 is CASSTGQGGSPLHF. The CDR3 region has the DNA TGTGCCAGTAGTACCGGACAGGGAGGGTCACCCCTCCACTTT.

This chain connects TRBV5-1 to TRBJ2-7; a weak D match, TRBD1 (6 bases). Germline V CDR1 and CDR2: SGHRS, YFSETQ. The CDR3 runs 15 residues. Trimming pared 4 bases from V and 1 base from J, leaving 15 bases between. CDR3 coding DNA: TGCGCCAGCAGCAGGTCACAGGGACCTTCCTACGAGCAGTACTTC. Translation: CASSRSQGPSYEQYF.

The V gene is TRBV19, the J gene TRBJ2-2; D is uncertain. Trimming removed 8 bases from V and 1 base from J, with 11 bases in between. The CDR3 consists of 14 residues. Germline lookup yields CDR1 LNHDA and CDR2 SQIVND (reference sequence). This CDR3 reads CASLGHENTGELFF. The DNA for the CDR3 is TGTGCCAGTCTTGGGCATGAGAACACCGGGGAGCTGTTTTTT.

This clone was counted ten times or more. This chain joins TRBV7-3 and TRBJ2-3; maybe TRBD1 (6 bases). Between the trimmed V and J ends, which lost 2 bases and 2 bases, there was a span of 11 bases. CDR1 is SGHTA, CDR2 FQGTGA, per germline. The CDR3 runs to 15 residues. The CDR3 DNA reads TGTGCCAGCAGCTTATGGGGGCTCACCACAGATACGCAGTATTTT. Residues: CASSLWGLTTDTQYF.

The CDR3 DNA follows: TGTGCCAGCAGCCGGCCGGGACAGGGGTTCGCTGAAGCTTTCTTT. This codes for CASSRPGQGFAEAFF. The chain employs TRBV4-2 and TRBJ1-1; 10 bases align to TRBD1. This CDR3 region has 15 residues. Germline V CDR1 and CDR2: LGHNA, YNFKEQ. J lost 6 bases, V lost 4 bases, and 8 bases had no gene match.

The CDR3 sequence: CASLAGGPSYNEQFF. In DNA, the CDR3 is TGTGCCAGCCTAGCGGGGGGACCCTCCTACAATGAGCAGTTCTTC. The V and J genes are TRBV7-2 and TRBJ2-1; 11 positions match TRBD2. Germline CDR1 and CDR2: SGHTA and FQGNSA. Trimming at V came to 8 bases and at J to 0 bases, leaving 3 bases not matched to a gene. The CDR3 runs to 15 residues.

This clone has more than one count but fewer than ten. Other DNA sequences of this sample code for an identical CDR3. The gene calls are TRBV29-1 and TRBJ2-3; 8 bases match TRBD1. J gave up 0 bases and V 4 bases, and 3 bases lay outside the gene matches. The CDR3 totals 14 residues. Germline assignment: CDR1 SQVTM and CDR2 ANQGSEA. The CDR3 spells CSVGQGASTDTQYF. The CDR3 nucleotides read TGCAGCGTTGGGCAGGGGGCCAGCACAGATACGCAGTATTTT.

The chain uses TRBV5-4 and TRBJ1-5; TRBD1 agrees at 8 bases. Trimming took 4 bases from V and 3 from J; bases not matched to a gene: 3. The CDR3 is 14 amino acids. Germline assignment: CDR1 SGHNT and CDR2 YYREEE (reference sequence). The CDR3 protein is CASSPDRDNQPQHF. CDR3 DNA: TGTGCCAGCAGCCCGGACAGGGACAATCAGCCCCAGCATTTT.

This chain joins TRBV5-1 and TRBJ2-3; D may be TRBD1 (5 bases). CDR1 SGHRS and CDR2 YFSETQ come from the germline V gene. V was shortened by 6 bases and J by 0 bases, with 14 bases between the two germline ends. The CDR3 extends over 15 amino acids. The CDR3 coding sequence is TGCGCCAGCAAGGCAGGGTGGCCTAGCACAGATACGCAGTATTTT. The encoded protein is CASKAGWPSTDTQYF. Supplemented by reference TRBV5-1 and TRBJ2-3, the full variable domain reads KAGVTQTPRYLIKTRGQQVTLSCSPISGHRSVSWYQQTPGQGLQFLFEYFSETQRNKGNFPGRFSGRQFSNSRSEMNVSTLELGDSALYLCASKAGWPSTDTQYFGPGTRLTVL.

This chain uses TRBV2 with TRBJ2-5; 9 positions agree with TRBD1. Per the germline V gene, CDR1 is SNHLY and CDR2 is FYNNEI. Trimming removed 6 bases from V and 3 bases from J; junction bases left unmatched: 5. The length of the CDR3 is 14 residues. DNA for the CDR3: TGTGCCAGCAGCCGGGACAGGGCCGAAGAGACCCAGTACTTC. Its protein product is CASSRDRAEETQYF.

The gene calls are TRBV6-5 and TRBJ1-2, with 10 bases fitting TRBD1. The V gene end was trimmed by 5 bases and the J gene end by 6 bases; junction bases not matched to a gene: 6. The length of the CDR3 is 14 residues. Germline V gene sequence: CDR1 MNHEY, CDR2 SVGAGI. The CDR3 DNA follows: TGTGCCAGCAGTAGGACAGGGGGATCAGATGGCTACACCTTC. It yields the protein CASSRTGGSDGYTF.